A single T cell receptor beta chain is shown here with its context. Its antigen is unknown. The data derive from a study of T-cell memory formation after mild COVID-19. Study-level background: In these data, TCR clusters were largely donor specific. Study findings and constraints: A subset of responding clones appeared in pre-infection memory, suggesting cross-reactive memory joined. CD4+ contracting clones lay mainly in CM and EM, CD8+ ones in EMRA.

From the 5' RACE reads, TCRdb called clonotypes with MiXCR, one entry per CDR3 protein. The sample holds 470,000 or so distinct CDR3 sequences; roughly 20% are singletons and the top ten take roughly an eighth. The CDR3 totals 15 residues. From germline, CDR1 is MNHEY and CDR2 SMNVEV (reference sequence). Trimming at V came to 0 bases and at J to 0 bases, leaving 1 base not matched to a gene. The specimen was PBMCs or a T cell subset sorted from them (not recorded which). The V and J genes are TRBV27 and TRBJ2-7, with 8 nucleotides matching TRBD2. This sequence originates from an adult woman who had mild COVID-19 (a few samples of this study predate the infection). Cell type and time point are not known. In nucleotides, the CDR3 is TGTGCCAGCAGTTTATCGGGGACTAGCTCCTACGAGCAGTACTTC. Translating gives CASSLSGTSSYEQYF.